This T cell receptor beta chain was found in a study of cytomegalovirus exposure and HLA in healthy donors. Primers included in the PCR were 60 Vbeta and 13 Jbeta primers. Assay: immunoSEQ multiplex PCR; the TCRdb copy retains only in-frame clones and omits some. The sample has around 150,000 clones; over 60% are singletons. A word on this clone: Its specificity is unknown.

Study-level findings and limits: The only immune exposure information that was available was CMV serostatus. Judged likely to be a sequencing artifact was a cluster of highly shared sequence variants. Listed as cytomegalovirus-associated were 150 to 200 TCR beta chains.

Between the trimmed V and J ends, which lost 5 bases and 4 bases, there was a span of 18 bases. This CDR3 comprises 15 residues. The germline gives CDR1 SGHAT, CDR2 FQNNGV. This sequence originates from a male donor in good health and CMV-seronegative. This rearrangement joins TRBV11-2 to TRBJ2-7; TRBD2 is a possible D gene (6 bases). The material sequenced was PBMCs. The CDR3 reads CASSPEGWGEYEQYF. CDR3 nucleotides: TGTGCCAGCAGCCCCGAGGGGTGGGGGGAGTACGAGCAGTACTTC.